A selection of T cell receptor beta chains follows, all from one sample in a study of T cell responses to AZD1222 COVID-19 vaccine. Some clones are missing from TCRdb's copy, which holds only in-frame ones; the method was immunoSEQ multiplex PCR. The sample lists 90,000 to 100,000 clones, less than 85% occurring once. Specimen: peripheral blood, collected 28 days after the second AZD1222 dose. These receptor sequences come from an adult who received the AZD1222 COVID-19 vaccine. The CDR3 runs from the conserved cysteine through the conserved F or W. D genes are given only for firm matches. Clone sizes are given selectively: once, few, many, or a class where the clone is expanded.

>TRBV5-1|.|TRBJ2-7|.
TGCGCCAGCAGCTTGGGTAGCGTAAGCATCTCCGAGCAGTACTTC
CASSLGSVSISEQYF
>TRBV27|.|TRBJ2-7|.
TGTGCCAGCAGGGGGGTAGGTGACGAGCAGTACTTC
CASRGVGDEQYF
>TRBV29-1|.|TRBJ1-2|.
TGCAGCGTTGAAGAAACAGGGCCCAACTATGGCTACACCTTC
CSVEETGPNYGYTF
>TRBV12-3/TRBV12-4|.|TRBJ2-2|.
TGTGCCAGCAGTTTAGACACCGGGGAGCTGTTTTTT
CASSLDTGELFF
>TRBV9|TRBD1|TRBJ1-6|.
TGTGCCAGCAGCTCTCTAGACAGGGCTAATTCACCCCTCCACTTT
CASSSLDRANSPLHF
>TRBV4-1|.|TRBJ2-1|few
TGCGCCAGCAGCAGGAACCTTTACAATGAGCAGTTCTTC
CASSRNLYNEQFF
>TRBV10-2|.|TRBJ1-2|.
TGCGCCAGCAGAAGGGACTCCTATGGCTACACCTTC
CASRRDSYGYTF
>TRBV5-5|TRBD1|TRBJ1-2|.
TGTGCCAGCAGCTCCCCCGGGACAGGGGACGGGAGCTACACCTTC
CASSSPGTGDGSYTF
>TRBV7-9|.|TRBJ1-1|once
TGTGCCAGCAGCCCCGGACATACTGAAGCTTTCTTT
CASSPGHTEAFF
>TRBV11-2|.|TRBJ1-1|.
TGTGCCAGCAGCTTAGCCGGCAGCCAGCACACTGAAGCTTTCTTT
CASSLAGSQHTEAFF
>TRBV5-1|.|TRBJ2-5|.
TGCGCCAGCAGCTTGGTTGGCCAAAGTCAAGAGACCCAGTACTTC
CASSLVGQSQETQYF
>TRBV13|TRBD1|TRBJ2-7|.
TGTGCCAGCAGCACACAGGGGGCTATCTACGAGCAGTACTTC
CASSTQGAIYEQYF
>TRBV27|.|TRBJ1-4|few
TGTGCCAGCAGAAAGGCAGGTGATGAAAAACTGTTTTTT
CASRKAGDEKLFF
>TRBV2|.|TRBJ2-3|.
TGTGCCAGCGAGGACAGACTAGATAGCACAGATACGCAGTATTTT
CASEDRLDSTDTQYF
>TRBV27|.|TRBJ1-6|.
TGTGCCAGCAGTTTTGCAGGGCGGAATTCACCCCTCCACTTT
CASSFAGRNSPLHF
>TRBV5-1|.|TRBJ2-3|.
TGCGCCAGCAGGGTCAGTGGGGTGGATACGCAGTATTTT
CASRVSGVDTQYF
>TRBV4-3|.|TRBJ2-3|.
TGCGCCAGCAGCCCCCAACGGGCCTCCACAGATACGCAGTATTTT
CASSPQRASTDTQYF